This TCR beta chain comes out of a study of blood T cell repertoires in COVID-19. In the study overall: The origin of the acute and convalescent COVID-19 samples was the United States, Italy and Spain. T cells, B-cell-depleted T cells, or PBMCs provided the cDNA or gDNA that served as material.

Original processing methods: Reference gene primers were amplified, and this amplification served to estimate nucleated cell counts. Measured with immunoSEQ multiplex PCR; TCRdb has only the in-frame clones, and not every one. The DNA was the basis for D and trimming; V, J and clone size are from that table. This sample has just over 150,000 clones, with around 80% found just once. The V end was cut by 4 bases, the J end by 12 bases, with 22 bases between. Germline V gene data show CDR1 as SGHDT and CDR2 as YYEEEE. The CDR3 contains 14 residues. Sequenced material: peripheral blood. The rearrangement joins TRBV5-6 to TRBJ1-2, with D perhaps TRBD1 (5 bases). This receptor was taken from an elderly woman with acute or convalescent COVID-19. CDR3 nucleotide sequence: TGTGCCAGCAGCCCATCGACAGCGCCCGCGAGTAACACCTTC. Its translation is CASSPSTAPASNTF.